This T cell receptor (beta chain) was identified during a study of CD8+ T cells in alopecia areata. Study results and limitations: Sequenced scalp T cells also include alphabeta T cells resident in normal skin.

The CDR3 length is 13 residues. CDR1 and CDR2 (germline): LGHNT, FRNRAP. Trimming cost V 1 base and J 9 bases, with 11 bases left between them. This clone was found a few times. The antigen remains unidentified. Reverse transcribed after extraction, RNA yielded cDNA as the sequencing template. The repertoire was sequenced with immunoSEQ multiplex PCR; TCRdb's copy has only in-frame clones and lacks some. The sample consists of 150,000 to 250,000 clones, 50% to 60% of them appearing once. Noted treatment: oral pan-JAK inhibitor, 5-10 mg twice daily. The clonotype was recovered from a human donor with alopecia areata. The specimen was CD4+ T cells sorted from blood, collected at week 4, from a patient treated with tofacitinib. The J gene is TRBJ2-3, the V gene TRBV12-5; weak D call: TRBD2 (5 bases). Here the CDR3 DNA reads TGTGCTAGTGGTTTGGGAACTAGTATGACGCAGTATTTT. It encodes CASGLGTSMTQYF. The whole variable domain, filled in from reference TRBV12-5 and TRBJ2-3, reads DARVTQTPRHKVTEMGQEVTMRCQPILGHNTVFWYRQTMMQGLELLAYFRNRAPLDDSGMPKDRFSAEMPDATLATLKIQPSEPRDSAVYFCASGLGTSMTQYFGPGTRLTVL.